A single sample is the source of the 15 T cell receptor beta chains below, sequenced in a study of cytomegalovirus exposure and HLA in healthy donors. The PCR contained 60 Vbeta and 13 Jbeta primers. Sequencing was performed with immunoSEQ multiplex PCR; in TCRdb, only in-frame clones are kept and a portion is missing. The data hold 75,000 to 95,000 clones, with around 70% observed a single time. Sequenced sample: PBMCs. The receptors derive from a man aged 45-60 years in good health and CMV-seronegative.

This clone has a handful of counts. This chain connects TRBV5-1 to TRBJ2-2; TRBD1 matches at 8 bases. CDR3 length: 16 amino acids. Germline V gene sequence: CDR1 SGHRS, CDR2 YFSETQ. The J segment lost 0 bases and the V segment lost 2 bases, leaving 3 bases of the junction unmatched. CDR3 bases: TGCGCCAGCAGCTTATCAGGGGGCGCGAACACCGGGGAGCTGTTTTTT. Translated: CASSLSGGANTGELFF.

V is TRBV19 and J is TRBJ1-4; possible D gene TRBD1, 5 bases. V was shortened by 5 bases and J by 0 bases, with 13 bases between the two germline ends. The germline gives CDR1 LNHDA, CDR2 SQIVND (reference sequence). This CDR3 is built from 16 residues. The CDR3 protein is CASSVTGRATNEKLFF. CDR3 sequence (DNA): TGTGCCAGTAGTGTCACAGGACGGGCAACTAATGAAAAACTGTTTTTT.

Notes on this clone: The same CDR3 arises from other DNA sequences in this sample as well. This sequence joins TRBV5-6 and TRBJ1-1; D is possibly TRBD1 (6 bases). CDR3 length equals 14 residues. Germline V CDR1 and CDR2: SGHDT, YYEEEE. Trimming removed 0 bases at V and 1 base at J, with 7 bases between. Here the CDR3 reads CASSLGGGNTEAFF. CDR3 coding DNA: TGTGCCAGCAGCTTGGGAGGGGGGAACACTGAAGCTTTCTTT.

This chain connects TRBV6-5 to TRBJ1-2; tentative D call: TRBD1 (5 bases). Germline loops: CDR1 MNHEY, CDR2 SVGAGI. The CDR3 has 15 residues. The ends were cut back, 6 bases at V and 4 bases at J, with 18 bases in the middle. The CDR3 coding sequence is TGTGCCAGCAGCATTGGGGCCAGTCAAGTCTATGGCTACACCTTC. It yields the protein CASSIGASQVYGYTF.

This sequence joins TRBV2 and TRBJ1-5; 7 bases match TRBD1. The CDR3 spans 14 residues. The germline V gene has CDR1 SNHLY and CDR2 FYNNEI. Losses at the gene ends were 4 bases for V and 1 base for J; bases not matched to a gene: 1. DNA of the CDR3: TGTGCCAGCAGTGTACAGGGGAGCAATCAGCCCCAGCATTTT. Protein sequence: CASSVQGSNQPQHF.

In this sample, this clone turned up a few times. This rearrangement joins TRBV10-3 to TRBJ2-3, with TRBD2 matching over 8 bases. From germline, CDR1 is ENHRY and CDR2 SYGVKD. V lost 6 bases to trimming and J lost 1 base; unmatched junction nucleotides: 6. This CDR3 is 15 amino acids long. CDR3 nucleotides: TGTGCCATCAGAGATGGGCGGGAGGGCACAGATACGCAGTATTTT. This sequence encodes CAIRDGREGTDTQYF.

The J gene is TRBJ2-7, the V gene TRBV28; 7 bases map to TRBD1. V was clipped by 6 bases and J by 4 bases; unmatched bases: 6. Germline V CDR1 and CDR2: MDHEN, SYDVKM. The CDR3 is made up of 13 amino acids. The CDR3, as DNA: TGTGCCAGCAGCCCGACAGGGTTTTACGAGCAGTACTTC. Translating it yields CASSPTGFYEQYF.

This clone was observed a few times. V gene TRBV27 combines with J gene TRBJ2-7; 8 nucleotides match TRBD1. This CDR3 has 14 amino acids. The germline CDR1 and CDR2 sequences are MNHEY and SMNVEV (reference sequence). Unmatched junction bases numbered 4, after V lost 3 bases and J lost 3 bases. The CDR3 loop reads CASSFSTGGYEQYF. The CDR3 nucleotides read TGTGCCAGCAGTTTCTCTACAGGGGGCTACGAGCAGTACTTC.

This chain joins TRBV7-3 and TRBJ1-2; D call uncertain. Germline values: CDR1 SGHTA, CDR2 FQGTGA. This CDR3 contains 13 residues. V lost 5 bases to trimming and J lost 2 bases, with 9 bases between them. The CDR3: CASSQDNNYGYTF. CDR3 bases: TGTGCCAGCAGCCAAGACAACAACTATGGCTACACCTTC.

The chain joins TRBV7-2 to TRBJ2-1; 9 bases align to TRBD1. CDR1 and CDR2 from the germline V gene are SGHTA and FQGNSA. With V trimmed by 5 bases and J by 4 bases, 9 bases remained unmatched. The CDR3 loop spans 16 amino acids. The CDR3 sequence is CASSQTGGPYYNEQFF. CDR3 nucleotide sequence: TGTGCCAGCAGCCAAACAGGGGGCCCCTATTACAATGAGCAGTTCTTC.

This clone has more than one count but fewer than ten. The chain joins TRBV7-6 to TRBJ1-4, with TRBD1 matching 9 bases. The CDR3 covers 15 residues. Per the germline V gene, CDR1 is SGHVS and CDR2 is FNYEAQ. Trimming took 3 bases from V and 7 from J; bases not matched to a gene: 6. CDR3 region: CASSLTGTGSEKLFF. The CDR3 bases are TGTGCCAGCAGCTTGACCGGGACAGGGAGTGAAAAACTGTTTTTT.

This clone occurred a few times. The chain employs TRBV5-5 and TRBJ2-5; TRBD1 agrees at 8 bases. CDR3 length equals 15 residues. The germline V gene encodes CDR1 SGHKS and CDR2 YYEKEE (reference sequence). V was pared by 4 bases and J by 5 bases, with 10 bases of the junction left unmatched. DNA of the CDR3: TGTGCCAGCAGCCATGCCCTGGACAGGGTTGAGACCCAGTACTTC. Translated: CASSHALDRVETQYF.

This clone was recorded only once. V is TRBV9 and J is TRBJ2-3; D perhaps matches TRBD2 (7 bases). CDR1 and CDR2 from the germline V gene are SGDLS and YYNGEE. The CDR3 has 15 residues. The V end lost 2 bases, the J end lost 1 base, and 11 bases lay between the germline ends. The CDR3 bases are TGTGCCAGCAGCGTTAGGGGGGGCGGCACAGATACGCAGTATTTT. Protein product: CASSVRGGGTDTQYF.

This clone has a handful of counts. This chain uses TRBV7-9 with TRBJ2-3; 9 nucleotides match TRBD1. Germline CDR1 and CDR2: SEHNR and FQNEAQ (reference sequence). The CDR3 is made up of 15 amino acids. V gave up 5 bases and J gave up 2 bases; unmatched junction bases: 5. Written as DNA, the CDR3 is TGTGCCAGCAGCCAGACAGGGGGGTTCACAGATACGCAGTATTTT. This codes for CASSQTGGFTDTQYF.

V gene TRBV18 combines with J gene TRBJ1-3; a weak D match, TRBD1 (6 bases). The CDR3 contains 15 residues. Trimming removed 5 bases at V and 0 bases at J, with 11 bases between. The germline V gene encodes CDR1 KGHSH and CDR2 LQKENI. The CDR3 coding sequence is TGTGCCAGCTCAAGACAGGCGAGCTCTGGAAACACCATATATTTT. Translating gives CASSRQASSGNTIYF.